The T cell receptor (beta chain) described here comes from a study of control samples from healthy donors and cancer patients. The germline V gene encodes CDR1 ENHRY and CDR2 SYGVKD. CDR3 length: 11 amino acids. V was cut by 5 bases and J by 11 bases, with 10 bases left in between. Assay used: immunoSEQ multiplex PCR; TCRdb lists only in-frame clones, some missing. The table has under 20,000 clones, 70% to 90% seen once. Specimen: PBMCs. This TCR came from a woman in her 70s with colorectal cancer. The rearrangement links TRBV10-3 to TRBJ2-1; D is unresolved. For the CDR3, the DNA is TGTGCCATCAGTCCCGGACCCCAGCAGTTCTTC. Protein product: CAISPGPQQFF.